This record concerns one TCR beta chain sequence. The data derive from a study of preoperative IRX-2 immunotherapy in early breast cancer. Germline CDR1 is MDHEN and CDR2 is SYDVKM. Deletions cut 4 bases from V and 1 base from J, with 17 bases between. CDR3 size: 16 residues. This table comes from immunoSEQ multiplex PCR, and its TCRdb copy is limited to in-frame clones, with some not included. This table holds approximately 11,000 clones, roughly 80% found once. Noted treatment: preoperative locoregional IRX-2 cytokine immunotherapy. Samples came from a phase Ib trial of preoperative locoregional IRX-2 cytokine immunotherapy.

This chain links TRBV28 with TRBJ2-7; a weak D match, TRBD1 (6 bases). Sequencing used lymph node tissue, obtained before IRX-2 immunotherapy. This receptor was taken from a human donor with breast cancer. CDR3 bases: TGTGCCAGCAGTTCGACAGGACCCAAGGGGTCCTACGAGCAGTACTTC. This gives the protein CASSSTGPKGSYEQYF.